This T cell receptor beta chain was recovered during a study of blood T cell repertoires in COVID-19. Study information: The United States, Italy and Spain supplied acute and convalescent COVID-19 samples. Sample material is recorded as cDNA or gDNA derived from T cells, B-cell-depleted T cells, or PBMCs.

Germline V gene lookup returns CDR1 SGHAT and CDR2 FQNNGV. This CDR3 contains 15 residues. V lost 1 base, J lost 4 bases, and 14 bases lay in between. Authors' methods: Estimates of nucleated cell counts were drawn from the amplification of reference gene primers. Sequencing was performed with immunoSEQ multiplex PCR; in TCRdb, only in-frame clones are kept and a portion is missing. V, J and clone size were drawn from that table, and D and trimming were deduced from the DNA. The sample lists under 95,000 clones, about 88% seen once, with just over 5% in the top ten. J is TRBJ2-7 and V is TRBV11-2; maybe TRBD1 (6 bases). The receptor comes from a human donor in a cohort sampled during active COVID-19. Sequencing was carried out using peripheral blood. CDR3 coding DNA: TGTGCCAGCAGCTTAGGCCTAACGCAGGGGTACGAGCAGTACTTC. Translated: CASSLGLTQGYEQYF.